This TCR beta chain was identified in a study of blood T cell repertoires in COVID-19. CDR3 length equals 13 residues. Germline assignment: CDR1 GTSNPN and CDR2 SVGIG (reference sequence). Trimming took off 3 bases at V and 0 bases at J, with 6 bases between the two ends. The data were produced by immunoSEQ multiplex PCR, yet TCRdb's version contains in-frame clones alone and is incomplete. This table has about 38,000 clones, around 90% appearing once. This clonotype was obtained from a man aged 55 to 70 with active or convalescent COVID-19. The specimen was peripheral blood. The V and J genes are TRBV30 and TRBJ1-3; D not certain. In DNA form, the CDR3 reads TGTGCCTGGAGCCGAGGCTCTGGAAACACCATATATTTT. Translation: CAWSRGSGNTIYF.